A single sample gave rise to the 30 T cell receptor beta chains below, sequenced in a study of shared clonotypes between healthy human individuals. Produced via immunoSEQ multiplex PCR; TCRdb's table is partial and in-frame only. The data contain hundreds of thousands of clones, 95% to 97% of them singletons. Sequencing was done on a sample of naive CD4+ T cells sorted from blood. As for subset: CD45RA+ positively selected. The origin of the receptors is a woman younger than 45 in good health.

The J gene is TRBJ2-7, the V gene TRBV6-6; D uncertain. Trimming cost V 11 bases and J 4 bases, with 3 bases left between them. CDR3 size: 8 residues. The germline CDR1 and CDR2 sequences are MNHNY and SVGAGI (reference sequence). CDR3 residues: CAPYEQYF. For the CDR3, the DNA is TGTGCCCCGTACGAGCAGTACTTC.

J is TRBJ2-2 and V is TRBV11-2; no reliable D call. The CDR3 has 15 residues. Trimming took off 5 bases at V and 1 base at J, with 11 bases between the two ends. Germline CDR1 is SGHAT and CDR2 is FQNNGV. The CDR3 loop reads CASSKGPRNTGELFF. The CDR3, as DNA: TGTGCCAGCAGCAAAGGACCCCGGAACACCGGGGAGCTGTTTTTT.

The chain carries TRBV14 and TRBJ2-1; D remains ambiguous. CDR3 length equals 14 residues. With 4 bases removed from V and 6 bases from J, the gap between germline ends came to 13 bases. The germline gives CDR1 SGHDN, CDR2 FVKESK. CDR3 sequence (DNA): TGTGCCAGCAGCCGTCAGTCGAAGGCCAATGAGCAGTTCTTC. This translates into CASSRQSKANEQFF.

The CDR3 nucleotides read TGTGCCATCAGTGATTGGCAGTCCGGCTACACCTTC. Protein: CAISDWQSGYTF. V gene TRBV10-3 combines with J gene TRBJ1-2; D unclear. V lost 3 bases and J 8 bases, leaving 10 bases between the germline ends. Germline V gene data show CDR1 as ENHRY and CDR2 as SYGVKD. There are 12 residues in the CDR3.

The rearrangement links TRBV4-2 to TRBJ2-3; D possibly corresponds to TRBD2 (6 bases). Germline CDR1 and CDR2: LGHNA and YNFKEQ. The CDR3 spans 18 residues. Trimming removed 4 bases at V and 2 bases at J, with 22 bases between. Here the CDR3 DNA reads TGTGCCAGCAGCCCTGGACGGGCGGGATCCCTGGCCACAGATACGCAGTATTTT. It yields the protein CASSPGRAGSLATDTQYF.

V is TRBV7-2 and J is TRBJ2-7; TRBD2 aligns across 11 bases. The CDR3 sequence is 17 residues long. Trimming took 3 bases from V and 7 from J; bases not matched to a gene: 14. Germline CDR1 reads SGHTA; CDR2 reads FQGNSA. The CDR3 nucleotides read TGTGCCAGCAGCTTCACCGCTGGGCTAGCGGGAGGAGGGGAGCAGTACTTC. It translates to CASSFTAGLAGGGEQYF. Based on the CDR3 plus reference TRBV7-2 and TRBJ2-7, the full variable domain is GAGVSQSPSNKVTEKGKDVELRCDPISGHTALYWYRQSLGQGLEFLIYFQGNSAPDKSGLPSDRFSAERTGGSVSTLTIQRTQQEDSAVYLCASSFTAGLAGGGEQYFGPGTRLTVT.

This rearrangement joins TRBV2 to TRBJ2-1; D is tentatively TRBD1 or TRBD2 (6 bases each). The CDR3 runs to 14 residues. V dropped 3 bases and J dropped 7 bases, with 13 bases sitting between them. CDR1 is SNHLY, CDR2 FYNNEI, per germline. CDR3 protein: CASSDSEGGNEQFF. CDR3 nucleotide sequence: TGTGCCAGCAGTGATTCGGAGGGGGGAAATGAGCAGTTCTTC.

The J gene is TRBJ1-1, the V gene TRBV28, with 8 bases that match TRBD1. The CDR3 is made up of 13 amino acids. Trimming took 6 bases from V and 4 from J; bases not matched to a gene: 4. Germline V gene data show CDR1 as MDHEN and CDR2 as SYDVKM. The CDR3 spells CASRAGGVTEAFF. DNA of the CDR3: TGTGCCAGCAGGGCAGGGGGCGTCACTGAAGCTTTCTTT. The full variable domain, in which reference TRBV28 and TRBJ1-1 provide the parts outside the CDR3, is DVKVTQSSRYLVKRTGEKVFLECVQDMDHENMFWYRQDPGLGLRLIYFSYDVKMKEKGDIPEGYSVSREKKERFSLILESASTNQTSMYLCASRAGGVTEAFFGQGTRLTVV.

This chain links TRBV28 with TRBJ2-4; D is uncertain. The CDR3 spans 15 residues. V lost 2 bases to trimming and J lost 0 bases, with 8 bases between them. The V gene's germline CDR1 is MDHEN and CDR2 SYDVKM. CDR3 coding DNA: TGTGCCAGCAGTTTAGGATCTCTAGCCAAAAACATTCAGTACTTC. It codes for CASSLGSLAKNIQYF.

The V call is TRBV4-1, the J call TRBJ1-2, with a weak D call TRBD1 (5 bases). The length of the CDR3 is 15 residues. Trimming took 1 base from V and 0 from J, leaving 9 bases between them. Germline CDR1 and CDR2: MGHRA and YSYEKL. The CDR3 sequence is CASSQAGTSNYGYTF. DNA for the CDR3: TGCGCCAGCAGCCAAGCCGGGACGTCTAACTATGGCTACACCTTC.

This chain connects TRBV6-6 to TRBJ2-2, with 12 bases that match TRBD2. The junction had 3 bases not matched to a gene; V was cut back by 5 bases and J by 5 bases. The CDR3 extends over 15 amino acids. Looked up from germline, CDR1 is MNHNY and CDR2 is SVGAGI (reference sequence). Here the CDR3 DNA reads TGTGCCAGCAGTCCGACTAGCGGGAGAACCGGGGAGCTGTTTTTT. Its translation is CASSPTSGRTGELFF.

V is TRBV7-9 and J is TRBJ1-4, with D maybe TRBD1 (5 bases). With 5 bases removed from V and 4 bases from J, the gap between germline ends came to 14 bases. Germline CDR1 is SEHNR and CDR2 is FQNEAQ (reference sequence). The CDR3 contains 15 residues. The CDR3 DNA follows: TGTGCCAGCAGCACCCCCGGGGGGGTTAATGAAAAACTGTTTTTT. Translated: CASSTPGGVNEKLFF.

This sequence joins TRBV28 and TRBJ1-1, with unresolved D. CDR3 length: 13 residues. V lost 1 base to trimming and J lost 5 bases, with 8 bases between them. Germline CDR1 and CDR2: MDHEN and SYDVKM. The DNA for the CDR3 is TGTGCCAGCAGTTTATTCGGTGGAACTGAAGCTTTCTTT. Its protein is CASSLFGGTEAFF.

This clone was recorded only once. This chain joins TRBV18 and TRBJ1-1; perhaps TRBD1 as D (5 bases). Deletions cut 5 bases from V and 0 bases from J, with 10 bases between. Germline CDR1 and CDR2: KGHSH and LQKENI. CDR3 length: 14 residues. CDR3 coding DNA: TGTGCCAGCTCAGTAGGACACATGAACACTGAAGCTTTCTTT. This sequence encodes CASSVGHMNTEAFF.

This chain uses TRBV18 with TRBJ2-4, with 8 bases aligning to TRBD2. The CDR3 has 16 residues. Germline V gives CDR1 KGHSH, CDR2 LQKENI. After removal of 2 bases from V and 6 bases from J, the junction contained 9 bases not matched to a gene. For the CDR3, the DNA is TGTGCCAGCTCACCAAGTAGTAGCGGGACGGGAAACATTCAGTACTTC. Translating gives CASSPSSSGTGNIQYF.

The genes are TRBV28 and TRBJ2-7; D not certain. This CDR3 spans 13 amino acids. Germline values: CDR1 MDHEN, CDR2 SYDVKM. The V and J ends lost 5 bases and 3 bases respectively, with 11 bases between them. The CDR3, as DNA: TGTGCCAGCAGTCTTCCCCCATTCTACGAGCAGTACTTC. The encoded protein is CASSLPPFYEQYF.

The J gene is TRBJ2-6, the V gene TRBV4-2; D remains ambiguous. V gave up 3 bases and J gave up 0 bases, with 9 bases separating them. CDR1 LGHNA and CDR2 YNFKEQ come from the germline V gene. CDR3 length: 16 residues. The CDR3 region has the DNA TGTGCCAGCAGCCACTCCGATCGCTCTGGGGCCAACGTCCTGACTTTC. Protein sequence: CASSHSDRSGANVLTF.

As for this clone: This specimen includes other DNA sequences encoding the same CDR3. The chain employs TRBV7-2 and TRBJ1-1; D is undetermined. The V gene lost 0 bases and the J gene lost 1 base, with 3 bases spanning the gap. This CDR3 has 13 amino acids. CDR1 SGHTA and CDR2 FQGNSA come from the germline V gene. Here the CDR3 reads CASSLARNTEAFF. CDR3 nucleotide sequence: TGTGCCAGCAGCTTAGCTAGGAACACTGAAGCTTTCTTT.

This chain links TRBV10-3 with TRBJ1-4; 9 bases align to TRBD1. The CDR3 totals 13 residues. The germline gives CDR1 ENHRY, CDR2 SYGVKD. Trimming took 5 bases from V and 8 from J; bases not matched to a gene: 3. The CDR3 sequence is CAISPGQGEKLFF. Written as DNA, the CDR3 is TGTGCCATCAGTCCGGGACAGGGCGAAAAACTGTTTTTT.

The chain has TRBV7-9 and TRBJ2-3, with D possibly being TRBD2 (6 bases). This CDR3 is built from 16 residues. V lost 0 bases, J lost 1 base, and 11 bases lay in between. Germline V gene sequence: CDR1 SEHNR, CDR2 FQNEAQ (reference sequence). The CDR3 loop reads CASSLAQAGRTDTQYF. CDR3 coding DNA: TGTGCCAGCAGCTTAGCGCAAGCGGGTCGCACAGATACGCAGTATTTT.

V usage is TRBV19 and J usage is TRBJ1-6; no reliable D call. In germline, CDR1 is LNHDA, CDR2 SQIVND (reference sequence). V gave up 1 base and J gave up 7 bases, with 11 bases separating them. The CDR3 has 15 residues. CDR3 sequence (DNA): TGTGCCAGTAGTATAGTGGCCCGTTTCAATTCACCCCTCCACTTT. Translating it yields CASSIVARFNSPLHF.

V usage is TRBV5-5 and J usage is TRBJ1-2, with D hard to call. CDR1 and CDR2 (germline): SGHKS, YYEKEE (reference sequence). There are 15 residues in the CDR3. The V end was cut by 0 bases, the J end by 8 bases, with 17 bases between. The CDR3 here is CASSLGSLVSDGYTF. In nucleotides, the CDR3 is TGTGCCAGCAGCTTGGGAAGCCTGGTATCGGACGGCTACACCTTC.

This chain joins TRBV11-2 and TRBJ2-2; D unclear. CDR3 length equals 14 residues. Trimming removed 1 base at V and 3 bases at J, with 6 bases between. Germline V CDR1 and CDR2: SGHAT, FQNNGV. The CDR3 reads CASSLVRDTGELFF. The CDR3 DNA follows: TGTGCCAGCAGCTTAGTCCGGGACACCGGGGAGCTGTTTTTT.

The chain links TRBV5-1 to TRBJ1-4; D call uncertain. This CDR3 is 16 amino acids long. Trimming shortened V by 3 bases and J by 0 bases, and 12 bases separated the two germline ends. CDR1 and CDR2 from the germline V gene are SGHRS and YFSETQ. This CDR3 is CASSWEPQATNEKLFF. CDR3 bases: TGCGCCAGCAGCTGGGAACCCCAAGCAACTAATGAAAAACTGTTTTTT.

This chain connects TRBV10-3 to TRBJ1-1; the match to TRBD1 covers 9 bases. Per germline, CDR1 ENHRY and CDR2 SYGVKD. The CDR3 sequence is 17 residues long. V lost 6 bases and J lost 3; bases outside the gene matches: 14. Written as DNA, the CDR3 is TGTGCCATCAGCGGGGGACAGGGATTAGAGGCGGACACTGAAGCTTTCTTT. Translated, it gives CAISGGQGLEADTEAFF.

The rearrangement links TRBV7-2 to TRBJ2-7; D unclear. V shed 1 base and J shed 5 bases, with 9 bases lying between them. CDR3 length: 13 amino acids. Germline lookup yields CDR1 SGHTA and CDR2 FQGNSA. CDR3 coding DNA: TGTGCCAGCAGCTTAGTGATATTAGACGAGCAGTACTTC. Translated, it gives CASSLVILDEQYF.

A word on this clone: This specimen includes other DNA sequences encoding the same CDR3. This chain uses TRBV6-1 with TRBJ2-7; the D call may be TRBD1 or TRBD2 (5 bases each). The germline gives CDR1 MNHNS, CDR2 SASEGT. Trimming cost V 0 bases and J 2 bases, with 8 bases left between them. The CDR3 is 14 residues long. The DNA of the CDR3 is TGTGCCAGCAGTGAAGCGGGACCTCCCTACGAGCAGTACTTC. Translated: CASSEAGPPYEQYF.

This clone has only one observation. The DNA for the CDR3 is TGTGCCAGCAGTTTAAACGGGTACTCTGGAAACACCATATATTTT. Encoded protein: CASSLNGYSGNTIYF. The chain links TRBV27 to TRBJ1-3, with D uncertain. CDR3 size: 15 residues. CDR1 is MNHEY, CDR2 SMNVEV, per germline (reference sequence). Trimming took 2 bases from V and 0 from J, leaving 8 bases between them.

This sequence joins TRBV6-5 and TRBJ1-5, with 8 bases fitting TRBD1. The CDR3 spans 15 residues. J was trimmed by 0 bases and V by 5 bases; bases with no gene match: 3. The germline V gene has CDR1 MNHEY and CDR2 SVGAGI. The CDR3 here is CASSTTGDSNQPQHF. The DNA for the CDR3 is TGTGCCAGCAGTACGACAGGGGATAGCAATCAGCCCCAGCATTTT.

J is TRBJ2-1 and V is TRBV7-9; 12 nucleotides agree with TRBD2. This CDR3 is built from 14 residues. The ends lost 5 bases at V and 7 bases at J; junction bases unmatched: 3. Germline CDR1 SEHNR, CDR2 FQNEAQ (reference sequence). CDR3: CASSGLAGINEQFF. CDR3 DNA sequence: TGTGCCAGCAGCGGACTAGCGGGAATAAATGAGCAGTTCTTC. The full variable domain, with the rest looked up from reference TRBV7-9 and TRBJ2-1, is DTGVSQNPRHKITKRGQNVTFRCDPISEHNRLYWYRQTLGQGPEFLTYFQNEAQLEKSRLLSDRFSAERPKGSFSTLEIQRTEQGDSAMYLCASSGLAGINEQFFGPGTRLTVL.